At least ten counts were recorded for the clone carrying this TCR beta chain. These data come from a study of tumor-infiltrating lymphocytes in primary liver carcinoma. The investigators made TCR beta cDNA from about 500 ng total RNA, using a constant-region primer. Each TCR beta library was derived from three nested multiplex PCR rounds that employed slightly modified ARM-PCR. TRBV1-TRBV30 forward primers paired with a C-beta reverse primer drove the first two PCR rounds, around 9 cycles each. TCRdb reprocessed the multiplex PCR reads via MiXCR and lists one record per CDR3 protein. The data hold about 200,000 distinct CDR3 sequences, with around 60% observed a single time. It was unsorted whole blood that yielded blood RNA, and germline DNA was also extracted. Trimming cost V 10 bases and J 3 bases, with 15 bases left between them. Per germline, CDR1 ENHRY and CDR2 SYGVKD. The CDR3 contains 13 residues.

The sample was peripheral blood. The chain links TRBV10-3 to TRBJ1-1; D is unresolved. The clonotype comes from a woman aged 55-70 years with primary liver carcinoma and hepatitis B virus infection. The CDR3 is CATVGLMDTEAFF. The CDR3 DNA reads TGTGCCACAGTAGGTCTCATGGACACTGAAGCTTTCTTT.